These 10 T cell receptor beta chains were all obtained from the same sample, sequenced in a study of blood T cell repertoires in COVID-19. Libraries were prepared by immunoSEQ multiplex PCR; TCRdb keeps only in-frame clonotypes and omits some of them. The sample has under 95,000 clones; roughly 85% are singletons. Sequencing was carried out using peripheral blood. All receptors come from a man over 45 with COVID-19, enrolled during active disease.

The chain combines TRBV2 with TRBJ2-1, with 7 bases lining up with TRBD1. V gave up 7 bases and J gave up 5 bases; unmatched junction bases: 8. Per the germline V gene, CDR1 is SNHLY and CDR2 is FYNNEI. This CDR3 contains 14 residues. CDR3: CASTLGQKNNEQFF. The CDR3 DNA sequence: TGTGCCAGCACTTTGGGACAGAAGAACAATGAGCAGTTCTTC.

V is TRBV7-8 and J is TRBJ1-3; possibly TRBD1 for D (6 bases). Germline-derived CDR1 and CDR2 are SGHVS and FQNEAQ. V lost 3 bases and J lost 0, with 18 bases in between. CDR3 length: 18 amino acids. CDR3 DNA: TGTGCCAGCAGCTTGTTTAGGAGCACAGGGAGCTCTGGAAACACCATATATTTT. Translating gives CASSLFRSTGSSGNTIYF.

This sequence joins TRBV18 and TRBJ1-1; 7 nucleotides agree with TRBD1. The germline V gene has CDR1 KGHSH and CDR2 LQKENI. V lost 2 bases to trimming and J lost 4 bases; unmatched junction nucleotides: 7. This CDR3 region has 15 residues. The CDR3 coding sequence is TGTGCCAGCTCACCATTCCAGGGGGTCGGCACTGAAGCTTTCTTT. Residues: CASSPFQGVGTEAFF. The variable domain in full, with the rest retrieved from reference TRBV18 and TRBJ1-1, is NAGVMQNPRHLVRRRGQEARLRCSPMKGHSHVYWYRQLPEEGLKFMVYLQKENIIDESGMPKERFSAEFPKEGPSILRIQQVVRGDSAAYFCASSPFQGVGTEAFFGQGTRLTVV.

The CDR3 protein is CASSVGQGPIMAEAFF. The CDR3 DNA sequence: TGTGCCAGCAGCGTAGGACAGGGACCGATTATGGCTGAAGCTTTCTTT. This sequence joins TRBV5-5 and TRBJ1-1, with TRBD1 matching 8 bases. Trimming took 4 bases from V and 6 from J; bases not matched to a gene: 14. The CDR3 covers 16 residues. CDR1 and CDR2 from the germline V gene are SGHKS and YYEKEE (reference sequence).

This chain connects TRBV7-8 to TRBJ1-5; TRBD1 matches 12 bases. V was pared by 4 bases and J by 5 bases, with 0 bases of the junction left unmatched. In germline, CDR1 is SGHVS, CDR2 FQNEAQ. CDR3 length: 14 residues. In nucleotides, the CDR3 is TGTGCCAGCAGCTGGGACAGGGGGCATCAGCCCCAGCATTTT. Protein sequence: CASSWDRGHQPQHF. The entire variable domain, with the rest obtained from reference TRBV7-8 and TRBJ1-5, is as follows: GAGVSQSPRYKVAKRGQDVALRCDPISGHVSLFWYQQALGQGPEFLTYFQNEAQLDKSGLPSDRFFAERPEGSVSTLKIQRTQQEDSAVYLCASSWDRGHQPQHFGDGTRLSIL.

This clone has more than one count but fewer than ten. The V gene is TRBV7-9, the J gene TRBJ1-5; tentatively, D is TRBD1 (6 bases). Trimming stripped 4 bases from V and 11 bases from J, with 15 bases between. The germline CDR1 and CDR2 sequences are SEHNR and FQNEAQ (reference sequence). The CDR3 consists of 13 residues. The CDR3 loop is CASSSDRTGTQHF. The CDR3, as DNA: TGTGCCAGCAGCTCTGACAGGACTGGGACCCAGCATTTT. The full variable domain, in which reference TRBV7-9 and TRBJ1-5 provide the parts outside the CDR3, is DTGVSQNPRHKITKRGQNVTFRCDPISEHNRLYWYRQTLGQGPEFLTYFQNEAQLEKSRLLSDRFSAERPKGSFSTLEIQRTEQGDSAMYLCASSSDRTGTQHFGDGTRLSIL.

The J gene is TRBJ2-6, the V gene TRBV9, with 8 bases identical to TRBD1. Per the germline V gene, CDR1 is SGDLS and CDR2 is YYNGEE. Losses at the gene ends were 2 bases for V and 0 bases for J; bases not matched to a gene: 10. The CDR3 has 19 residues. In DNA, the CDR3 is TGTGCCAGCAGCGTCCGGACAGGGCACACCTTCTCTGGGGCCAACGTCCTGACTTTC. This sequence encodes CASSVRTGHTFSGANVLTF.

The chain employs TRBV5-1 and TRBJ2-7; 7 bases are shared with TRBD1. This CDR3 region has 15 residues. Germline values: CDR1 SGHRS, CDR2 YFSETQ. Unmatched junction bases numbered 11, after V lost 5 bases and J lost 3 bases. The CDR3 reads CASRSRQGADYEQYF. CDR3 DNA: TGCGCCAGCAGATCTCGACAGGGCGCCGACTACGAGCAGTACTTC.

The chain recombines TRBV4-1 with TRBJ1-1; 9 positions agree with TRBD1. Trimming removed 5 bases from V and 2 bases from J; junction bases left unmatched: 6. The germline V gene has CDR1 MGHRA and CDR2 YSYEKL. The CDR3 runs 15 residues. The CDR3 loop is CASSAGQGGNTEAFF. The CDR3 DNA reads TGCGCCAGCAGCGCGGGACAGGGCGGCAACACTGAAGCTTTCTTT.

The V and J genes are TRBV6-2 or TRBV6-3 and TRBJ1-1; 10 bases are shared with TRBD1. This CDR3 contains 20 residues. From germline, CDR1 is MNHEY and CDR2 SVGEGT. V shed 1 base, J shed 6 bases, and the junction held 20 bases outside the gene matches. In DNA form, the CDR3 reads TGTGCCAGCAGTTACTATTCTTCGGGGACAGGGGTCTCGAAGGTCCCTGAAGCTTTCTTT. Residues: CASSYYSSGTGVSKVPEAFF.